The 10 T cell receptor beta chains presented below share a single source sample, sequenced in a study of blood T cell repertoires in COVID-19. Some clones are missing from TCRdb's copy, which holds only in-frame ones; the method was immunoSEQ multiplex PCR. The sample carries 100,000 to 150,000 clones, around 86% recorded once. Sequenced sample: peripheral blood. All receptors come from a man between 40 and 49 years old with acute or convalescent COVID-19.

The rearrangement joins TRBV18 to TRBJ1-2, with 7 bases fitting TRBD1. The V gene's germline CDR1 is KGHSH and CDR2 LQKENI. This CDR3 has 12 residues. Trimming cost V 4 bases and J 8 bases; bases outside gene matches: 4. CDR3 region: CASSRPTGGYTF. As DNA, the CDR3 is TGTGCCAGCTCACGACCGACAGGGGGCTACACCTTC. Looking up the rest from reference TRBV18 and TRBJ1-2 gives the full variable domain: NAGVMQNPRHLVRRRGQEARLRCSPMKGHSHVYWYRQLPEEGLKFMVYLQKENIIDESGMPKERFSAEFPKEGPSILRIQQVVRGDSAAYFCASSRPTGGYTFGSGTRLTVV.

This clone has a handful of counts. The chain joins TRBV7-6 to TRBJ2-7, with unresolved D. V was shortened by 5 bases and J by 0 bases, with 11 bases between the two germline ends. Germline lookup yields CDR1 SGHVS and CDR2 FNYEAQ. The CDR3 has 14 amino acids. The CDR3 bases are TGTGCCAGCAGCCCTAGACCGAACTCCTACGAGCAGTACTTC. Its translation is CASSPRPNSYEQYF.

V is TRBV7-7 and J is TRBJ2-7; D perhaps matches TRBD2 (6 bases). Trimming pared 2 bases from V and 5 bases from J, leaving 16 bases between. Germline lookup yields CDR1 SSHAT and CDR2 FNYEAQ (reference sequence). This CDR3 spans 15 amino acids. This CDR3 is CASSLKVGGFHEQYF. As DNA, the CDR3 is TGTGCCAGCAGCTTAAAAGTGGGAGGATTCCACGAGCAGTACTTC.

The chain has TRBV2 and TRBJ2-1; 8 bases are shared with TRBD1. In germline, CDR1 is SNHLY, CDR2 FYNNEI. The V gene end was trimmed by 7 bases and the J gene end by 10 bases; junction bases not matched to a gene: 12. CDR3 length: 14 residues. The CDR3 sequence is CASTLAGGTGEQFF. The CDR3 DNA reads as TGTGCCAGCACACTAGCAGGGGGCACAGGAGAGCAGTTCTTC.

This chain connects TRBV9 to TRBJ1-2; no clear D gene. The CDR3 is 14 residues long. Germline CDR1 is SGDLS and CDR2 is YYNGEE. Trimming removed 5 bases at V and 0 bases at J, with 11 bases between. The chain's CDR3 is CASRGGQTNYGYTF. The CDR3, as DNA: TGTGCCAGCAGAGGCGGTCAGACTAACTATGGCTACACCTTC.

The chain uses TRBV19 and TRBJ1-5, with D hard to call. CDR1 LNHDA and CDR2 SQIVND come from the germline V gene (reference sequence). Trimming took off 5 bases at V and 5 bases at J, with 19 bases between the two ends. This CDR3 is 16 amino acids long. For the CDR3, the DNA is TGTGCCAGTAGTGCTCCTCCGAGGGCTTTTGATCAGCCCCAGCATTTT. Encoded protein: CASSAPPRAFDQPQHF.

The gene calls are TRBV7-9 and TRBJ2-5; 15 bases agree with TRBD2. The CDR3 covers 16 residues. The germline V gene encodes CDR1 SEHNR and CDR2 FQNEAQ (reference sequence). V lost 5 bases and J lost 5; bases outside the gene matches: 6. Written as DNA, the CDR3 is TGTGCCAGCAGCCGGACTAGCGGGGGGGCGTGGGAGACCCAGTACTTC. Its protein is CASSRTSGGAWETQYF.

V is TRBV20-1 and J is TRBJ2-3; TRBD2 agrees at 8 bases. This CDR3 region has 14 residues. The J segment lost 3 bases and the V segment lost 3 bases, leaving 5 bases of the junction unmatched. Germline CDR1 and CDR2: DFQATT and SNEGSKA (reference sequence). The CDR3 region has the DNA TGCAGTGCTAGTTGGACGGGGGGGACAGATACGCAGTATTTT. Protein product: CSASWTGGTDTQYF.

The chain couples TRBV7-2 to TRBJ2-1; D is ambiguous. The CDR3 sequence is 14 residues long. Trimming shortened V by 1 base and J by 9 bases, and 13 bases separated the two germline ends. From germline, CDR1 is SGHTA and CDR2 FQGNSA. In nucleotides, the CDR3 is TGTGCCAGCAGCTTAGGAGTTGGGCTCAGTGAGCAGTTCTTC. Protein product: CASSLGVGLSEQFF.

The chain is built from TRBV15 and TRBJ2-7; 7 bases align to TRBD2. Germline assignment: CDR1 LNHNV and CDR2 YYDKDF (reference sequence). V lost 0 bases and J lost 4; bases outside the gene matches: 6. The CDR3 totals 15 residues. The CDR3 DNA reads as TGTGCCACCAGCAGAGATCTTAGCGGGCCTTACGAGCAGTACTTC. It yields the protein CATSRDLSGPYEQYF.